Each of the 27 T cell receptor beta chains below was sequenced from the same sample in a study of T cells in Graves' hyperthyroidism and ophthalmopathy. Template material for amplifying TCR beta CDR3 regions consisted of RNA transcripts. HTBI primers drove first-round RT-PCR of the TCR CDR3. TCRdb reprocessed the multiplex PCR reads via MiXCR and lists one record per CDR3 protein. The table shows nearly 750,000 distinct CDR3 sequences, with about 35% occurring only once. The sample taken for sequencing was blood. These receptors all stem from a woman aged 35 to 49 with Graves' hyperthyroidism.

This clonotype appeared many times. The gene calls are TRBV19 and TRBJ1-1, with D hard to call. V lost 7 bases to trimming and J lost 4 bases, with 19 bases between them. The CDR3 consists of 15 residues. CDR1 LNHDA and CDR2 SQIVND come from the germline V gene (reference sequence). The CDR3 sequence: CASTEPAGLVTEAFF. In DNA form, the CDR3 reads TGTGCCAGTACCGAACCCGCCGGCCTGGTCACTGAAGCTTTCTTT. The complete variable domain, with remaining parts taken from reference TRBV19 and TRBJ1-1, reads DGGITQSPKYLFRKEGQNVTLSCEQNLNHDAMYWYRQDPGQGLRLIYYSQIVNDFQKGDIAEGYSVSREKKESFPLTVTSAQKNPTAFYLCASTEPAGLVTEAFFGQGTRLTVV.

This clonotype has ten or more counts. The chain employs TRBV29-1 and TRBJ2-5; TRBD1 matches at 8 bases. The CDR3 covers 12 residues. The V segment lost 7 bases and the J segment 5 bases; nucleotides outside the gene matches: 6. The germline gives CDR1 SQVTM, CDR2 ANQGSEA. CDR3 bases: TGCAGCGCCCAGGGGGCCGGGGAGACCCAGTACTTC. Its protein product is CSAQGAGETQYF.

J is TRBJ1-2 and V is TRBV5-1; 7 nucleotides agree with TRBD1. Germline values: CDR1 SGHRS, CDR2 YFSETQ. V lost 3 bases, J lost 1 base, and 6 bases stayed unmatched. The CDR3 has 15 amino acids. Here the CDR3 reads CASSWGQLNNYGYTF. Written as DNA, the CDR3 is TGCGCCAGCAGCTGGGGACAGCTTAATAACTATGGCTACACCTTC.

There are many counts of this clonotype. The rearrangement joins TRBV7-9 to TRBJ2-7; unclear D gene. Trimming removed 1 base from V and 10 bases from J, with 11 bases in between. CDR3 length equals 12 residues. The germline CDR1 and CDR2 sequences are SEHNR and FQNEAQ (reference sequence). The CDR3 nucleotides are TGTGCCAGCAGCTTAGATTCCGGCTCCCAGTACTTC. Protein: CASSLDSGSQYF.

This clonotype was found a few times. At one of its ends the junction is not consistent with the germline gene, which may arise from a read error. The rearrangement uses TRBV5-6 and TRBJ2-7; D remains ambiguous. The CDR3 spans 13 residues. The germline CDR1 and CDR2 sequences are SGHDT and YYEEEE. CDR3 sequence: CAGSSTTSYEQYF. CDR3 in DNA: TGTGCCGGCAGCTCGACAACTTCCTACGAGCAGTACTTC. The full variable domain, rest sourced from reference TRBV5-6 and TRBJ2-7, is DAGVTQSPTHLIKTRGQQVTLRCSPKSGHDTVSWYQQALGQGPQFIFQYYEEEERQRGNFPDRFSGHQFPNYSSELNVNALLLGDSALYLCAGSSTTSYEQYFGPGTRLTVT.

CDR3 nucleotide sequence: TGTGCCAGCAGTTACCTTTCAATGGGTAGCAATCAGCCCCAGCATTTT. It is translated as CASSYLSMGSNQPQHF. The rearrangement links TRBV6-2 or TRBV6-3 to TRBJ1-5; no definite D call. The CDR3 has 16 amino acids. Between the trimmed V and J ends, which lost 2 bases and 0 bases, there was a span of 11 bases. Germline-derived CDR1 and CDR2 are MNHEY and SVGEGT.

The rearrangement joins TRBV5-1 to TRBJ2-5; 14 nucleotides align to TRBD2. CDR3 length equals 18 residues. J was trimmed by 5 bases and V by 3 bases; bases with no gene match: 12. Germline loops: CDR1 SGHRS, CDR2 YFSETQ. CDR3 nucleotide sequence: TGCGCCAGCAGCTGGGCTCCGGGACTAGCGGGAGATCGGGAGACCCAGTACTTC. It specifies CASSWAPGLAGDRETQYF.

CDR3 amino acids: CATTLGGNEKLFF. The CDR3 bases are TGTGCCACGACATTGGGGGGTAATGAAAAACTGTTTTTT. V is TRBV6-1 and J is TRBJ1-4, with D maybe TRBD1 (5 bases). Germline-derived CDR1 and CDR2 are MNHNS and SASEGT. This CDR3 is built from 13 residues. The germline V and J ends were trimmed by 10 bases and 4 bases, with 13 bases remaining between them.

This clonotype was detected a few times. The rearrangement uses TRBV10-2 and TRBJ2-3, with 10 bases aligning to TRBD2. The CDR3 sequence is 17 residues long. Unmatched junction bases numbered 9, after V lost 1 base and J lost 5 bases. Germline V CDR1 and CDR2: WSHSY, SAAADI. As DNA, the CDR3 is TGCGCCAGCAGTGAGTTTATGAGCGGGGGGGACGAAGATACGCAGTATTTT. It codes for CASSEFMSGGDEDTQYF.

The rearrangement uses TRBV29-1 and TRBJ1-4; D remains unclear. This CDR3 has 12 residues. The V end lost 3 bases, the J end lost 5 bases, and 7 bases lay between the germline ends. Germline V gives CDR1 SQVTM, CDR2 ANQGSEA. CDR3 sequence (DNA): TGCAGCGTTGACGACCCAAATGAAAAACTGTTTTTT. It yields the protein CSVDDPNEKLFF.

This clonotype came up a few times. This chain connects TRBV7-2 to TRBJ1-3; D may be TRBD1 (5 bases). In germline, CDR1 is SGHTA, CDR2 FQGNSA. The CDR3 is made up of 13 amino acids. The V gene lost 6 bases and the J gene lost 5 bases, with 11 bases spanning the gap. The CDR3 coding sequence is TGTGCCAGCAGTTCGGCAGGGAGAAACACCATATATTTT. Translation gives CASSSAGRNTIYF.

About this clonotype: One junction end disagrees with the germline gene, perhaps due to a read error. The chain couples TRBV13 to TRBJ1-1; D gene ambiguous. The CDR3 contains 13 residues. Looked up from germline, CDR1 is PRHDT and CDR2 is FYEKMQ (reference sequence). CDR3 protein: CASGLRAITEAFF. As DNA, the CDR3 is TGTGCCAGCGGCTTAAGAGCCATCACTGAAGCTTTCTTT. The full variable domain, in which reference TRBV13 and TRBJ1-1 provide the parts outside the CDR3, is AAGVIQSPRHLIKEKRETATLKCYPIPRHDTVYWYQQGPGQDPQFLISFYEKMQSDKGSIPDRFSAQQFSDYHSELNMSSLELGDSALYFCASGLRAITEAFFGQGTRLTVV.

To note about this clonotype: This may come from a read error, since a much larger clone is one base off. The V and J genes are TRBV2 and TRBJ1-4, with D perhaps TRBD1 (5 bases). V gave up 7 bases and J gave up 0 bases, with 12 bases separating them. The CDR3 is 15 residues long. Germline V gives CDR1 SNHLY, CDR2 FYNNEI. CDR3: CASIKTAATNEKLFF. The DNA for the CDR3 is TGTGCCAGCATTAAGACAGCTGCAACTAATGAAAAACTGTTTTTT.

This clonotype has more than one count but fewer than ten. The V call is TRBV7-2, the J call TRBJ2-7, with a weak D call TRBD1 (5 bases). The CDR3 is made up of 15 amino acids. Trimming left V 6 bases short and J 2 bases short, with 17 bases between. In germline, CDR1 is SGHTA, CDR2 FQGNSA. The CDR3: CASSNSLDSTYEQYF. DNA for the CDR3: TGTGCCAGCAGTAATTCCCTCGACAGTACCTACGAGCAGTACTTC.

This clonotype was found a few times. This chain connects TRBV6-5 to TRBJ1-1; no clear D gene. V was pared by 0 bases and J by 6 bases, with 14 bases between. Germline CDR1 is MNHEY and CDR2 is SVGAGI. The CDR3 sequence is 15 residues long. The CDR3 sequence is CASSYSRGDAAEAFF. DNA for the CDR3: TGTGCCAGCAGTTACTCGCGGGGAGATGCGGCTGAAGCTTTCTTT.

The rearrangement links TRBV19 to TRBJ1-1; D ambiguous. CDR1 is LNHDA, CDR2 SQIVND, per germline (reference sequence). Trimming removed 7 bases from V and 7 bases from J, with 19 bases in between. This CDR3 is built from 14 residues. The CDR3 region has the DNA TGTGCCAGTACCCCCCGGTTGGGGTATGGTGAAGCTTTCTTT. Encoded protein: CASTPRLGYGEAFF.

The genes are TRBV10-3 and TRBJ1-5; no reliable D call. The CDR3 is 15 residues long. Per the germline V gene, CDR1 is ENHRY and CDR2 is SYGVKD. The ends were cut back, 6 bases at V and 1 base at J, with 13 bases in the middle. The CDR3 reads CAISADRVSNQPQHF. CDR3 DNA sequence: TGTGCCATCAGCGCAGACCGGGTAAGCAATCAGCCCCAGCATTTT.

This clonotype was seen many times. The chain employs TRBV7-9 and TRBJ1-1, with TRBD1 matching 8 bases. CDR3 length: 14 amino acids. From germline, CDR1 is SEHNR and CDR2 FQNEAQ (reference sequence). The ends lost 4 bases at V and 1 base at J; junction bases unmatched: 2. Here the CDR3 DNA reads TGTGCCAGCAGCTGGGGACAGGCGAACACTGAAGCTTTCTTT. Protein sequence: CASSWGQANTEAFF.

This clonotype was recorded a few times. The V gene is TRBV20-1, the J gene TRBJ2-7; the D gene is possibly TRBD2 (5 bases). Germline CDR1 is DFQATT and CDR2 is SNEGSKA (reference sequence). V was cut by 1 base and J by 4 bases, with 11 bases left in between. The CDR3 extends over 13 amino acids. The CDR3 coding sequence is TGCAGTGCTAGAGCCGGGAACGAGTACGAGCAGTACTTC. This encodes CSARAGNEYEQYF.

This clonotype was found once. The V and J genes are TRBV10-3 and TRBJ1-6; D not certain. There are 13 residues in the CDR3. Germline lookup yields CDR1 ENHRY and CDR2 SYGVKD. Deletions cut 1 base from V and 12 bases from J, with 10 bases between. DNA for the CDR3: TGTGCCATCAGTGAGTGGGAGGAGGGACCCCTCCACTTT. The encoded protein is CAISEWEEGPLHF.

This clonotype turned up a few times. In nucleotides, the CDR3 is TGTGCCAGCAGCTTAGTATGTTCTAGCGGGAGGCAAGAGACCCAGTACTTC. As protein: CASSLVCSSGRQETQYF. The gene calls are TRBV7-8 and TRBJ2-5; the match to TRBD2 covers 11 bases. J was trimmed by 2 bases and V by 1 base; bases with no gene match: 6. Germline V lookup: CDR1 SGHVS, CDR2 FQNEAQ. The CDR3 is made up of 17 amino acids.

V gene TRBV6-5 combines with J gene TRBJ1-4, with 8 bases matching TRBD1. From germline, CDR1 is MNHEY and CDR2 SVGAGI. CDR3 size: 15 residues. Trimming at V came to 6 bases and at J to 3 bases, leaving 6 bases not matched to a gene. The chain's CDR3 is CASRGGTGPNEKLFF. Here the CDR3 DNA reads TGTGCCAGCAGGGGAGGGACAGGTCCTAATGAAAAACTGTTTTTT.

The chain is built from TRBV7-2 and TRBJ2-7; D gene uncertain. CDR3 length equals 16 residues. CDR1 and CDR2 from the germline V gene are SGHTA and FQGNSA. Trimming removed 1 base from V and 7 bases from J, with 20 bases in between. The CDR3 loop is CASSLVGSWGTSEQYF. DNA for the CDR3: TGTGCCAGCAGCTTAGTGGGTTCGTGGGGTACTTCGGAGCAGTACTTC.

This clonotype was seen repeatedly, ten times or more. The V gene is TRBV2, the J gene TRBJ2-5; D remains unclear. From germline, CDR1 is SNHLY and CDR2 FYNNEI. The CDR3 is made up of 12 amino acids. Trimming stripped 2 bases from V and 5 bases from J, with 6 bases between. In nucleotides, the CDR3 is TGTGCCAGCAGTGAAAGGGTGGAGACCCAGTACTTC. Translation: CASSERVETQYF.

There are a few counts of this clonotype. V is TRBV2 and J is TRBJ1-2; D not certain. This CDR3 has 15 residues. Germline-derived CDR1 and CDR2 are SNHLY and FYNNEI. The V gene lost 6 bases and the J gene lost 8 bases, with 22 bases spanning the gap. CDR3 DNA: TGTGCCAGCAGACACCGACGGACTCCTACGGGAGGCTACACCTTC. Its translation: CASRHRRTPTGGYTF.

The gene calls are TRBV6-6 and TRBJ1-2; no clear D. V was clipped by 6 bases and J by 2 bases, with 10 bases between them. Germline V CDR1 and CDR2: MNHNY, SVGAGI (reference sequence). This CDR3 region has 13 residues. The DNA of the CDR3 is TGTGCCAGCAGCCTGACAAAAAACTATGGCTACACCTTC. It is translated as CASSLTKNYGYTF.

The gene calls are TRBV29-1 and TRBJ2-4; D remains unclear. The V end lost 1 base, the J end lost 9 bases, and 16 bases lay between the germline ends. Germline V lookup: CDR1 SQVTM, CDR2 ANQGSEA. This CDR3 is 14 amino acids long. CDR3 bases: TGCAGCGTTGAAGGCGGATCGGAGAATGGCATTCAGTACTTC. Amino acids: CSVEGGSENGIQYF.